A single T cell receptor beta chain is shown here with its context. This specimen belongs to a study of cytomegalovirus exposure and HLA in healthy donors. V gave up 4 bases and J gave up 2 bases, with 13 bases separating them. The germline V gene encodes CDR1 KGHSH and CDR2 LQKENI. The CDR3 length is 15 residues. It was with 60 Vbeta and 13 Jbeta primers that the PCR ran. Method: immunoSEQ multiplex PCR; TCRdb's copy keeps in-frame clones and lacks some. The sample gives around 100,000 clones, around 68% of which show up once; roughly 4.2% is in the top ten. Sequences were obtained from PBMCs. V usage is TRBV18 and J usage is TRBJ2-3; D perhaps matches TRBD2 (6 bases). This receptor was obtained from a middle-aged woman in good health and CMV-seropositive. In DNA, the CDR3 is TGTGCCAGCTCACGTAAACTAGCTCCCACAGATACGCAGTATTTT. Translation: CASSRKLAPTDTQYF. Together with reference TRBV18 and TRBJ2-3, the CDR3 gives the full variable domain: NAGVMQNPRHLVRRRGQEARLRCSPMKGHSHVYWYRQLPEEGLKFMVYLQKENIIDESGMPKERFSAEFPKEGPSILRIQQVVRGDSAAYFCASSRKLAPTDTQYFGPGTRLTVL.